This entry lists 15 T cell receptor beta chains sequenced from one sample in a study of regulatory T cells in long-lasting Graves disease. According to the study, TCR beta libraries were built with iRepertoire HTBI primers and CDR3-region Arm-PCR. TCRdb recomputed calls from the multiplex PCR reads with MiXCR, one row per CDR3 protein. This table has 700,000 or so distinct CDR3 sequences, 25% to 30% appearing once. The time point is: persistent/refractory GD, antithyroid drugs over 5 years with positive TRAb. After RNA was extracted from PBMCs, the TCR library was made from it. Sequencing was performed on peripheral blood mononuclear cells (PBMCs), taken when the disease was refractory, from a patient treated with antithyroid drugs. All receptors come from a female donor with Graves disease.

This clonotype was observed many times. The rearrangement joins TRBV15 to TRBJ1-5, with D uncertain. Trimming removed 5 bases at V and 5 bases at J, with 10 bases between. Germline lookup yields CDR1 LNHNV and CDR2 YYDKDF (reference sequence). This CDR3 has 13 residues. The CDR3 DNA sequence: TGTGCCACCAGCTACGATCCCTATCAGCCCCAGCATTTT. Its translation: CATSYDPYQPQHF.

The table lists this clonotype with many counts. This sequence joins TRBV2 and TRBJ1-1; TRBD1 is a possible D gene (6 bases). This CDR3 has 12 residues. Trimming shortened V by 6 bases and J by 6 bases, and 11 bases separated the two germline ends. Germline loops: CDR1 SNHLY, CDR2 FYNNEI. CDR3 bases: TGTGCCAGCAGAGGGTCAGGGGCTGAAGCTTTCTTT. It translates to CASRGSGAEAFF.

The V and J genes are TRBV20-1 and TRBJ2-7; perhaps TRBD1 as D (6 bases). V lost 5 bases and J lost 0, with 14 bases in between. Germline V gene sequence: CDR1 DFQATT, CDR2 SNEGSKA (reference sequence). CDR3 length: 14 amino acids. This CDR3 is CSAANRVASYEQYF. The CDR3 DNA follows: TGCAGTGCTGCTAACAGGGTCGCCTCCTACGAGCAGTACTTC.

This clonotype appeared a few times. CDR3 in DNA: TGTGCCAGCAGCGTAGCTGAGGCGGCGAACACTGAAGCTTTCTTT. Translated: CASSVAEAANTEAFF. This chain joins TRBV9 and TRBJ1-1, with no clear D. V dropped 0 bases and J dropped 1 base, with 10 bases sitting between them. The CDR3 covers 15 residues. Germline CDR1 SGDLS, CDR2 YYNGEE.

Notes on this clonotype: A read error may account for a junction end that differs from germline. CDR3 residues: CASSRLNTGAFF. The CDR3 DNA sequence: TGTGCCAGCAGTAGACTGAATACTGGAGCTTTCTTT. The J gene is TRBJ1-1, the V gene TRBV6-1; D ambiguous. This CDR3 region has 12 residues. CDR1 is MNHNS and CDR2 is SASEGT in the germline V gene.

Details on this clonotype: Since a much larger clone is just one base distant, this may be a read error. The V call is TRBV29-1, the J call TRBJ1-2, with D maybe TRBD1 (5 bases). The ends were cut back, 6 bases at V and 5 bases at J, with 19 bases in the middle. The CDR3 spans 14 residues. In germline, CDR1 is SQVTM, CDR2 ANQGSEA. Here the CDR3 DNA reads TGCAGCGTGGTCCCCCCAGGGACCATTTATGGCTACACCTTC. Its protein is CSVVPPGTIYGYTF. The whole variable domain, filled in from reference TRBV29-1 and TRBJ1-2, reads SAVISQKPSRDICQRGTSLTIQCQVDSQVTMMFWYRQQPGQSLTLIATANQGSEATYESGFVIDKFPISRPNLTFSTLTVSNMSPEDSSIYLCSVVPPGTIYGYTFGSGTRLTVV.

The sample holds a few counts of this clonotype. V is TRBV28 and J is TRBJ1-1; D remains ambiguous. With 3 bases removed from V and 2 bases from J, the gap between germline ends came to 13 bases. The CDR3 is 15 amino acids. Germline-derived CDR1 and CDR2 are MDHEN and SYDVKM. The DNA of the CDR3 is TGTGCCAGCAGTTTTATAAAGGGATTTAACACTGAAGCTTTCTTT. As protein: CASSFIKGFNTEAFF.

This clonotype has just a few counts. One end of the junction varies from germline; a read error may be responsible. This chain uses TRBV2 with TRBJ1-1; no firm D call. The CDR3 loop spans 16 amino acids. Germline CDR1 is SNHLY and CDR2 is FYNNEI. CDR3 in DNA: TGTACCAGCAGTCCCGTACCACAGCTCATGAACACTGAAGCTTTCTTT. It codes for CTSSPVPQLMNTEAFF.

This clonotype has at least ten counts. The chain joins TRBV12-3 or TRBV12-4 to TRBJ1-2; TRBD1 matches 8 bases. V gave up 6 bases and J gave up 7 bases; unmatched junction bases: 7. The CDR3 is made up of 13 amino acids. The CDR3 DNA follows: TGTGCCAGCAGCCTCGGACAGGGTTCTGGCTACACCTTC. It specifies CASSLGQGSGYTF.

The genes are TRBV10-1 and TRBJ1-2; D gene uncertain. Trimming took off 2 bases at V and 8 bases at J, with 12 bases between the two ends. The CDR3 extends over 13 amino acids. Germline V lookup: CDR1 WNHNN, CDR2 SYGVQD (reference sequence). The CDR3 is CASSEGAGLGYTF. The CDR3 nucleotides are TGCGCCAGCAGTGAGGGAGCGGGGTTGGGCTACACCTTC.

This clonotype was counted at least ten times. The chain is built from TRBV28 and TRBJ1-4; D might be TRBD1 (6 bases). Germline V gene data show CDR1 as MDHEN and CDR2 as SYDVKM. Trimming took off 5 bases at V and 0 bases at J, with 16 bases between the two ends. The CDR3 loop spans 17 amino acids. CDR3 DNA: TGTGCCAGCAGTGAGACAGGTTCCTTCACAACTAATGAAAAACTGTTTTTT. Residues: CASSETGSFTTNEKLFF.

The chain is built from TRBV6-1 and TRBJ1-5; a weak D match, TRBD1 (5 bases). Germline V lookup: CDR1 MNHNS, CDR2 SASEGT. The V end lost 3 bases, the J end lost 2 bases, and 14 bases lay between the germline ends. The CDR3 is 16 residues long. CDR3 residues: CASSDWRGSGNQPQHF. In nucleotides, the CDR3 is TGTGCCAGCAGTGATTGGAGGGGAAGCGGCAATCAGCCCCAGCATTTT.

This clonotype was recorded many times. The chain employs TRBV28 and TRBJ1-1, with D possibly TRBD1 on 6 matching bases. The CDR3 contains 16 residues. Trimming took 4 bases from V and 0 from J, leaving 15 bases between them. Germline V gives CDR1 MDHEN, CDR2 SYDVKM. CDR3 bases: TGTGCCAGCAGTTCGGCGAGGACAGAAATGAACACTGAAGCTTTCTTT. Translating it yields CASSSARTEMNTEAFF.

V is TRBV30 and J is TRBJ1-2; no firm D call. In germline, CDR1 is GTSNPN, CDR2 SVGIG (reference sequence). Deletions cut 0 bases from V and 2 bases from J, with 10 bases between. This CDR3 region has 14 residues. The CDR3: CAWSVSKANYGYTF. The CDR3 DNA sequence: TGTGCCTGGAGTGTATCGAAGGCCAACTATGGCTACACCTTC.

Only one count was recorded for this clonotype. The V call is TRBV7-2, the J call TRBJ2-5; D unclear. CDR1 is SGHTA, CDR2 FQGNSA, per germline. This CDR3 has 16 amino acids. Deletions cut 1 base from V and 5 bases from J, with 17 bases between. CDR3 loop: CASSLVWARRAETQYF. The CDR3 DNA is TGTGCCAGCAGCTTAGTATGGGCGCGGCGAGCCGAGACCCAGTACTTC.